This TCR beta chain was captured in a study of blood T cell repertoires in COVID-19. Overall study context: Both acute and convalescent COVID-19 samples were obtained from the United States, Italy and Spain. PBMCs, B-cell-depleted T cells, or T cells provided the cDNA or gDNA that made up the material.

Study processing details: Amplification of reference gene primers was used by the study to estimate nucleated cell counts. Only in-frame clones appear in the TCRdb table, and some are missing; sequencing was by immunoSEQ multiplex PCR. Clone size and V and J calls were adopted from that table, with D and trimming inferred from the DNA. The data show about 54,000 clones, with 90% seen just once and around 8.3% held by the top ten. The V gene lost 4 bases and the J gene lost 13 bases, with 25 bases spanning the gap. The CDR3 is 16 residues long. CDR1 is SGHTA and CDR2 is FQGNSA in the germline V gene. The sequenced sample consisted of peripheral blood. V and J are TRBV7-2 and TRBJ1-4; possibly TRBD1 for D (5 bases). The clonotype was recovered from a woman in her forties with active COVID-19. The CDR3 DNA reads TGTGCCAGCAGCTCCTCGGGAGGGACGGGTTTTCGTGGACTGTTTTTT. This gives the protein CASSSSGGTGFRGLFF.